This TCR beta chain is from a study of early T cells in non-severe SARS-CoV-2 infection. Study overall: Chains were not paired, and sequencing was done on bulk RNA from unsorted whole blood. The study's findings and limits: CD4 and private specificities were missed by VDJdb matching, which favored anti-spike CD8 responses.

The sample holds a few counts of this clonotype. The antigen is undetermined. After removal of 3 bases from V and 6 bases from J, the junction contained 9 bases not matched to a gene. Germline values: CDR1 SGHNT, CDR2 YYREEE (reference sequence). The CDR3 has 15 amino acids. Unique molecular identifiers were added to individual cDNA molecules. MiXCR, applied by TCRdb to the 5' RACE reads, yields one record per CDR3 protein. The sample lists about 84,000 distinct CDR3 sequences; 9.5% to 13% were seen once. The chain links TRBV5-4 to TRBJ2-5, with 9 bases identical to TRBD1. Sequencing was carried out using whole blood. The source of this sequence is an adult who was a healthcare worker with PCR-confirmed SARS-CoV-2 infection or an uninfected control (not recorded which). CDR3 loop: CASSSTGGYAKTQYF. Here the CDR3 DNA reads TGTGCCAGCAGCTCCACAGGGGGCTACGCGAAGACCCAGTACTTC.